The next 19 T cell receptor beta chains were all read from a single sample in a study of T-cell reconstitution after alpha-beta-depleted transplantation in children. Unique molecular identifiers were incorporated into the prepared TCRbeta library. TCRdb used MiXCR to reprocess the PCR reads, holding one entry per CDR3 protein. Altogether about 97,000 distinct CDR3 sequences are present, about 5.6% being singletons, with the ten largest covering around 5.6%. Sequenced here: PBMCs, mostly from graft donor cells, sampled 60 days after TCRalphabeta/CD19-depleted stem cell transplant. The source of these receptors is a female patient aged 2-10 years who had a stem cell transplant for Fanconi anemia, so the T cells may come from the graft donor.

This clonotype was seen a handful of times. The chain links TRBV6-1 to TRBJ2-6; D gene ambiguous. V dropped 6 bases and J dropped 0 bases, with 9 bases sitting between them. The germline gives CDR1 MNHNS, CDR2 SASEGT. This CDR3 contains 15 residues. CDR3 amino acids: CASSPGPSGANVLTF. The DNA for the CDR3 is TGTGCCAGCAGCCCCGGGCCCTCTGGGGCCAACGTCCTGACTTTC.

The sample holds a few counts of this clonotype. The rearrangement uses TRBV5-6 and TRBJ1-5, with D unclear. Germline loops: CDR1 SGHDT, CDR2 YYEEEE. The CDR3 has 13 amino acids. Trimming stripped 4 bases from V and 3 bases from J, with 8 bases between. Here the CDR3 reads CASSINYNQPQHF. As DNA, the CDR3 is TGTGCCAGCAGCATTAATTACAATCAGCCCCAGCATTTT.

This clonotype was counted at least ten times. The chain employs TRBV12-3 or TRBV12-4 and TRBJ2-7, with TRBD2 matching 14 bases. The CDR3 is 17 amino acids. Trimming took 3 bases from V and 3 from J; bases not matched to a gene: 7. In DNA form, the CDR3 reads TGTGCCAGCAGTTTCGAGGGACTAGCGGGAGACTACTACGAGCAGTACTTC. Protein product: CASSFEGLAGDYYEQYF.

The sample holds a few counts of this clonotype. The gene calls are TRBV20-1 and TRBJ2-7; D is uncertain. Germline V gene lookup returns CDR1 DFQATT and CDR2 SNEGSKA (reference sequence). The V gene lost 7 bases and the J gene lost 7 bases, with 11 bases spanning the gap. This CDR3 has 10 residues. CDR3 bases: TGCAGTGGGGCATTGGGGGAGCAGTACTTC. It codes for CSGALGEQYF.

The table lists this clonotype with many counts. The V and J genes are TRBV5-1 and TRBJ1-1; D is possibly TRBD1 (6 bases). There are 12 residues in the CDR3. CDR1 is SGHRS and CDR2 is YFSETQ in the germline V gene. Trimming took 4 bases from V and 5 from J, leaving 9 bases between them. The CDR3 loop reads CASSPRGTEAFF. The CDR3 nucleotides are TGCGCCAGCAGCCCGAGGGGGACTGAAGCTTTCTTT.

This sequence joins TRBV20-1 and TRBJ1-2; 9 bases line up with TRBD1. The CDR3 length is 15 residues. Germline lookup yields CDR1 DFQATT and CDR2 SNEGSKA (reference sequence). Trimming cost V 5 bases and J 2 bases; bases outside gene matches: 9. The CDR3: CSAQGQGIRNYGYTF. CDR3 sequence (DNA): TGCAGTGCTCAGGGACAGGGAATTCGGAACTATGGCTACACCTTC.

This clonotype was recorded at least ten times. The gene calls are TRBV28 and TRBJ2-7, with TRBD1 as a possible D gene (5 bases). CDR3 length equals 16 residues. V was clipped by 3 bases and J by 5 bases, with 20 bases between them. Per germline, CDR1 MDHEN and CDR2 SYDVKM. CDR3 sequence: CASSLSPGSVFDEQYF. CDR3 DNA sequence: TGTGCCAGCAGTTTGAGTCCAGGGTCAGTATTTGACGAGCAGTACTTC.

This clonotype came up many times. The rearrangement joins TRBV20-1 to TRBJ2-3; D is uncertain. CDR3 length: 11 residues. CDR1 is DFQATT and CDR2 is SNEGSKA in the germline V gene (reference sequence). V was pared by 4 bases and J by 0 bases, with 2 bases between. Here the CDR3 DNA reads TGCAGTGCTATGAGCACAGATACGCAGTATTTT. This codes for CSAMSTDTQYF.

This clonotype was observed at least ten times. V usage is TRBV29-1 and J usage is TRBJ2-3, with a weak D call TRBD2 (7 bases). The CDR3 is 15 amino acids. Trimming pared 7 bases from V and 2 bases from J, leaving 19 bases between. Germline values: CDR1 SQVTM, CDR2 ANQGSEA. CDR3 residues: CSARGGRGFTDTQYF. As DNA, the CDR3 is TGCAGCGCAAGGGGGGGACGGGGTTTCACAGATACGCAGTATTTT.

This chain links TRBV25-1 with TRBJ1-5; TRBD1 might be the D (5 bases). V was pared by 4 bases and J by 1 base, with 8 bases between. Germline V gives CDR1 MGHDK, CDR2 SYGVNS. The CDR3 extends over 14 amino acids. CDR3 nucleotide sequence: TGTGCCAGCAGTGTCGACAGCAGCAATCAGCCCCAGCATTTT. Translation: CASSVDSSNQPQHF.

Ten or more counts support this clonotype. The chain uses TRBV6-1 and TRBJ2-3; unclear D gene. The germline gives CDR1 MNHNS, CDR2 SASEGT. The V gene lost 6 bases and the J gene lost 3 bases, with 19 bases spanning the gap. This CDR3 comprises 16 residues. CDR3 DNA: TGTGCCAGCAGACGCCACACGTCAGGCCTAACAGATACGCAGTATTTT. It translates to CASRRHTSGLTDTQYF.

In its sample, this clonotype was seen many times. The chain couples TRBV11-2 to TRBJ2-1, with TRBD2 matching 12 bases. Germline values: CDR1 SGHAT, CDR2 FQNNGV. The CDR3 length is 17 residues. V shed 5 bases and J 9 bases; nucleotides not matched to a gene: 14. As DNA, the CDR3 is TGTGCCAGCAGCCACTTCCCCCGACTAGCGGGAGTGGGTGAGCAGTTCTTC. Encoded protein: CASSHFPRLAGVGEQFF.

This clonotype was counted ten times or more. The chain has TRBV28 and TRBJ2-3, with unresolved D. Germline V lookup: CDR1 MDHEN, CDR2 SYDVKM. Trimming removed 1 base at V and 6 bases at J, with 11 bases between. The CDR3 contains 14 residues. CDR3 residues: CASSLSVGLDTQYF. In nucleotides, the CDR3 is TGTGCCAGCAGTTTATCAGTTGGGTTGGATACGCAGTATTTT. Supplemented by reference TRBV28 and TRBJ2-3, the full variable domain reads DVKVTQSSRYLVKRTGEKVFLECVQDMDHENMFWYRQDPGLGLRLIYFSYDVKMKEKGDIPEGYSVSREKKERFSLILESASTNQTSMYLCASSLSVGLDTQYFGPGTRLTVL.

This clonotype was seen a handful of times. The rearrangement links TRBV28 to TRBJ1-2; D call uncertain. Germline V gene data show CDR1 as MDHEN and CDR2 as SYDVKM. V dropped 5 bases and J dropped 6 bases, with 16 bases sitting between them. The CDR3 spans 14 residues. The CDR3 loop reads CASSLPSRGDGYTF. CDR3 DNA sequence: TGTGCCAGCAGTCTCCCCTCCCGCGGGGATGGCTACACCTTC.

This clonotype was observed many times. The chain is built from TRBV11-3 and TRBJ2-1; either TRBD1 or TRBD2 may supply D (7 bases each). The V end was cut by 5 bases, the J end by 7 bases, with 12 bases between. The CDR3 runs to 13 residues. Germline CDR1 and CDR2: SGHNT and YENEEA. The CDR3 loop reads CASSRQGGNEQFF. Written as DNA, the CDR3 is TGTGCCAGCAGCCGACAGGGAGGGAATGAGCAGTTCTTC.

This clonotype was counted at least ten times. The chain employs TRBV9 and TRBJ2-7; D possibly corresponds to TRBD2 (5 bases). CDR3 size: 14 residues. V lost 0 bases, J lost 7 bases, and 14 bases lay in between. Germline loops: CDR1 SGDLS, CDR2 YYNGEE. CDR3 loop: CASSVGSLPGEQYF. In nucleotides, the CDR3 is TGTGCCAGCAGCGTAGGATCACTCCCGGGGGAGCAGTACTTC.

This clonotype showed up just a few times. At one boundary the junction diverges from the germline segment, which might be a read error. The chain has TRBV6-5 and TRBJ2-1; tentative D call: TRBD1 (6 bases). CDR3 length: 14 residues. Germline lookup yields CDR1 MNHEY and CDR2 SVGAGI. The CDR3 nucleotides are TGTGCCAGCACTTACAGGGATCCCTACAATGAGCAGTTCTTC. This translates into CASTYRDPYNEQFF.

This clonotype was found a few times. The CDR3 coding sequence is TGCAGTGCTAGAGATTCCGACAGGGGGGTCACTGAAGCTTTCTTT. As protein: CSARDSDRGVTEAFF. The rearrangement links TRBV20-1 to TRBJ1-1; TRBD1 matches 9 bases. Trimming removed 0 bases from V and 4 bases from J; junction bases left unmatched: 6. Germline V gene sequence: CDR1 DFQATT, CDR2 SNEGSKA (reference sequence). CDR3 length: 15 amino acids.

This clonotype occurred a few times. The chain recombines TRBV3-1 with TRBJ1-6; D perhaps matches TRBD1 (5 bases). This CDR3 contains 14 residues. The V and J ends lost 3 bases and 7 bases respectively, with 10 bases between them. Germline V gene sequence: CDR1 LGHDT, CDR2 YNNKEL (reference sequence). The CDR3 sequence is CASSHGGLNSPLHF. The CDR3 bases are TGTGCCAGCAGCCACGGGGGGTTGAATTCACCCCTCCACTTT. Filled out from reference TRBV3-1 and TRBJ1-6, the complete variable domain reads DTAVSQTPKYLVTQMGNDKSIKCEQNLGHDTMYWYKQDSKKFLKIMFSYNNKELIINETVPNRFSPKSPDKAHLNLHINSLELGDSAVYFCASSHGGLNSPLHFGNGTRLTVT.